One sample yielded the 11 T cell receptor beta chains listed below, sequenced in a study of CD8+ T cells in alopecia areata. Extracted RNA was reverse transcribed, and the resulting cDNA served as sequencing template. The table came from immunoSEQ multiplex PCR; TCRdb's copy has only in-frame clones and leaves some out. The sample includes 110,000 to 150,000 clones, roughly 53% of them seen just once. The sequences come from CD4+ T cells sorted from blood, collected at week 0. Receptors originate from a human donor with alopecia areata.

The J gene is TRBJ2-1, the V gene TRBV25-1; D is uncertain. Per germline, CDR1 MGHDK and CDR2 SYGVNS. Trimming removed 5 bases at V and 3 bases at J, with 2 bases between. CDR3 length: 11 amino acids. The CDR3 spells CASSLYNEQFF. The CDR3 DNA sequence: TGTGCCAGCAGTCTCTACAATGAGCAGTTCTTC.

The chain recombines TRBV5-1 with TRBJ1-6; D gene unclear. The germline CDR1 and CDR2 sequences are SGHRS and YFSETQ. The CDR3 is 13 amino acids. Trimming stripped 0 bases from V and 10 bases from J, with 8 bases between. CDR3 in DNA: TGCGCCAGCAGCTTGGTGCCGGGGTCACCCCTCCACTTT. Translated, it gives CASSLVPGSPLHF.

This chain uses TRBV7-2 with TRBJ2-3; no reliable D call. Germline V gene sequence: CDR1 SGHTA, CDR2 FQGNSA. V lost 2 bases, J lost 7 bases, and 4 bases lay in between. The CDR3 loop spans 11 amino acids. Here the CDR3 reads CASSLTHTQYF. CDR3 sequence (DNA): TGTGCCAGCAGCTTAACCCATACGCAGTATTTT.

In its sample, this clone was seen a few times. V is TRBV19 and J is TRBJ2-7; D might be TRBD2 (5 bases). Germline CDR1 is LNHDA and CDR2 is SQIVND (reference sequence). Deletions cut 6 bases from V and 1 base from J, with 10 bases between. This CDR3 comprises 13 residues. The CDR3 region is CASSRTASYEQYF. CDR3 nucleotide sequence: TGTGCCAGTAGCAGGACTGCTTCCTACGAGCAGTACTTC.

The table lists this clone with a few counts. The CDR3 is CAWSFPSHSPGANVLTF. DNA of the CDR3: TGTGCCTGGAGTTTCCCCTCCCACAGTCCTGGGGCCAACGTCCTGACTTTC. The V call is TRBV30, the J call TRBJ2-6; D unresolved. CDR3 size: 17 residues. Germline CDR1 GTSNPN, CDR2 SVGIG (reference sequence). Trimming pared 2 bases from V and 2 bases from J, leaving 16 bases between.

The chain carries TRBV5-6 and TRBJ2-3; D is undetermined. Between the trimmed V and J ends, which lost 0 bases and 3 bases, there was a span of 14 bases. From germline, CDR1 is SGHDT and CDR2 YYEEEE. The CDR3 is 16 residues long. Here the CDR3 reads CASSLAGQLSTDTQYF. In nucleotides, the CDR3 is TGTGCCAGCAGCTTGGCAGGTCAGCTTTCGACAGATACGCAGTATTTT.

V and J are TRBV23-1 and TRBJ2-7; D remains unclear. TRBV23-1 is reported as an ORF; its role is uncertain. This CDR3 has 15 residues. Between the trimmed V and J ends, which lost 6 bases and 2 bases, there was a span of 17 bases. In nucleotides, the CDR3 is TGCGCCAGCAGACCTTCCACCGGGCCTCCCTACGAGCAGTACTTC. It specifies CASRPSTGPPYEQYF.

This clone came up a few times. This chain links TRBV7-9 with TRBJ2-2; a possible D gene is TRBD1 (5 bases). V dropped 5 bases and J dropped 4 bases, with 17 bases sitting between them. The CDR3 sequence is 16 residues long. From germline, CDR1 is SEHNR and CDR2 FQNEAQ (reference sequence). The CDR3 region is CASSPPGRVATGELFF. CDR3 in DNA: TGTGCCAGCAGCCCGCCGGGCAGGGTGGCCACCGGGGAGCTGTTTTTT.

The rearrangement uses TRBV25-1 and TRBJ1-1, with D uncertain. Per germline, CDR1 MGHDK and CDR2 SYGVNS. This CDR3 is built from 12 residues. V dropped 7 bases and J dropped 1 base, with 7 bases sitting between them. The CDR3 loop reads CASMDPNTEAFF. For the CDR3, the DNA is TGTGCCAGCATGGATCCGAACACTGAAGCTTTCTTT.

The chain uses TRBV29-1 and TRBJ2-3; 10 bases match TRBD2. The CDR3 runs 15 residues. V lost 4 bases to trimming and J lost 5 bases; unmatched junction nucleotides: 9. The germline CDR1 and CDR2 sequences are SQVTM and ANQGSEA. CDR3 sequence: CSVGISGGREDTQYF. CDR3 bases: TGCAGCGTTGGTATTAGCGGGGGGCGAGAAGATACGCAGTATTTT.

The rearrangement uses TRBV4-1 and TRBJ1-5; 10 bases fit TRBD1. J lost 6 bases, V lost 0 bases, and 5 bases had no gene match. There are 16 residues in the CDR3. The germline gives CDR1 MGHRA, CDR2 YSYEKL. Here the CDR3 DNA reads TGCGCCAGCAGCCAAGATGAGGACAGGGGGGCTCAGCCCCAGCATTTT. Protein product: CASSQDEDRGAQPQHF.